A single sample gave rise to the 3 T cell receptor beta chains below, sequenced in a study of response to subunit inactivated influenza vaccine. TCRdb fed the RT-PCR reads into MiXCR, producing one record per CDR3 protein. The repertoire holds about 620,000 distinct CDR3 sequences, with around 11% as singletons. This specimen consisted of PBMCs from blood, obtained on the day of vaccination. These receptors all stem from a man between 50 and 59 years old who received an inactivated influenza vaccine.

This clonotype was found once. This sequence joins TRBV12-3 or TRBV12-4 and TRBJ1-5; D is uncertain. The length of the CDR3 is 12 residues. V lost 5 bases, J lost 6 bases, and 8 bases lay in between. CDR3 nucleotides: TGTGCCAGCAGTGCCAGGATTCAGCCCCAGCATTTT. This codes for CASSARIQPQHF.

At least ten counts were recorded for this clonotype. This chain uses TRBV12-3 or TRBV12-4 with TRBJ1-3, with TRBD1 as a possible D gene (5 bases). CDR3 length: 14 residues. V was cut by 6 bases and J by 7 bases, with 16 bases left in between. The CDR3 region has the DNA TGTGCCAGCAGGCACTACGCCGGGGGGAACACCATATATTTT. Translating gives CASRHYAGGNTIYF.

This chain joins TRBV7-2 and TRBJ2-2, with 12 bases lining up with TRBD1. The CDR3 is 16 residues long. The V gene end was trimmed by 6 bases and the J gene end by 8 bases; junction bases not matched to a gene: 10. Germline CDR1 and CDR2: SGHTA and FQGNSA. CDR3 coding DNA: TGTGCCAGCAGGTTTTACGGGACAGGGGGCATAGGGGAGCTGTTTTTT. This codes for CASRFYGTGGIGELFF. Full variable domain (remainder filled in from reference TRBV7-2 and TRBJ2-2): GAGVSQSPSNKVTEKGKDVELRCDPISGHTALYWYRQSLGQGLEFLIYFQGNSAPDKSGLPSDRFSAERTGGSVSTLTIQRTQQEDSAVYLCASRFYGTGGIGELFFGEGSRLTVL.